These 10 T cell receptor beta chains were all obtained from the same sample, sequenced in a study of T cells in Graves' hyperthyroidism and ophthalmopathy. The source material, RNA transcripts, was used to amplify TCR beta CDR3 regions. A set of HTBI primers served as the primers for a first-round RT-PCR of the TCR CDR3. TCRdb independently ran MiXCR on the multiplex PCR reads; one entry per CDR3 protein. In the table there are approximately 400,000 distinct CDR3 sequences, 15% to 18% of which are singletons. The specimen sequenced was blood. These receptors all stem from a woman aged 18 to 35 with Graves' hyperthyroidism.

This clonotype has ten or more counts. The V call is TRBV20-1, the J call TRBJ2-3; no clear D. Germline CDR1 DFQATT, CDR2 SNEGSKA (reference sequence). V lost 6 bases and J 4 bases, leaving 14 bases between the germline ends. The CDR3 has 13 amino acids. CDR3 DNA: TGCAGTGCCCGACTTGTTATGGCAGATACGCAGTATTTT. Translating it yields CSARLVMADTQYF.

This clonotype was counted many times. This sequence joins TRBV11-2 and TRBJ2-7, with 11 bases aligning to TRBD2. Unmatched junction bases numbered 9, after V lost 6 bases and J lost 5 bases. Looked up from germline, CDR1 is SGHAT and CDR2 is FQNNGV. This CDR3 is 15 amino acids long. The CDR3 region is CASRILAGVVHEQYF. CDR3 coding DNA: TGTGCCAGCAGAATACTAGCGGGAGTGGTCCACGAGCAGTACTTC.

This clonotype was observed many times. Here the CDR3 DNA reads TGTGCCAGCAGCTTAGAAGGGCCTGGGGCTTTCTTT. This gives the protein CASSLEGPGAFF. The chain is built from TRBV7-2 and TRBJ1-1; D is ambiguous. The V gene lost 1 base and the J gene lost 11 bases, with 11 bases spanning the gap. The CDR3 runs to 12 residues. The germline CDR1 and CDR2 sequences are SGHTA and FQGNSA.

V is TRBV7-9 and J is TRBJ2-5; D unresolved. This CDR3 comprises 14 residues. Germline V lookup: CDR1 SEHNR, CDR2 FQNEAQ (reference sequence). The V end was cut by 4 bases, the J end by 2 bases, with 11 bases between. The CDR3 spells CASSSDRAQETQYF. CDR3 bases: TGTGCCAGCAGCTCGGACCGGGCTCAAGAGACCCAGTACTTC.

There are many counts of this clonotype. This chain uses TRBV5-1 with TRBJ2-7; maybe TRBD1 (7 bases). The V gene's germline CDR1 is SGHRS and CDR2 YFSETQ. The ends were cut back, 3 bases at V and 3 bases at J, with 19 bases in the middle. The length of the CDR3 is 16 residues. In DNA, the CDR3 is TGCGCCAGCAGCTCCTATATCGGGGGACAGATCTACGAGCAGTACTTC. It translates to CASSSYIGGQIYEQYF. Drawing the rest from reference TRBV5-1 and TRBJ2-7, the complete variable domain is KAGVTQTPRYLIKTRGQQVTLSCSPISGHRSVSWYQQTPGQGLQFLFEYFSETQRNKGNFPGRFSGRQFSNSRSEMNVSTLELGDSALYLCASSSYIGGQIYEQYFGPGTRLTVT.

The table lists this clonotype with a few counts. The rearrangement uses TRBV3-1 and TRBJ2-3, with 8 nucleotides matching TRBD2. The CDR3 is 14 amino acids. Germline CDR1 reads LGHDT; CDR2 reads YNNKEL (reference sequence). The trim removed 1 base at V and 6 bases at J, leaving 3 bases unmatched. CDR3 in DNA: TGTGCCAGCAGCCAAGGGACTAGCTATGATACGCAGTATTTT. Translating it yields CASSQGTSYDTQYF.

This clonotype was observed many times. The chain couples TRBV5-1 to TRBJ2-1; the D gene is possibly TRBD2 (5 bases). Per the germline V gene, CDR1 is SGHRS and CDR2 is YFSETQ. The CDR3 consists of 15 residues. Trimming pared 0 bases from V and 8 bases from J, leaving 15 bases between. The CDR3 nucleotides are TGCGCCAGCAGCTTGGTGGACTCGGCTGGCGATGAGCAGTTCTTC. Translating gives CASSLVDSAGDEQFF.

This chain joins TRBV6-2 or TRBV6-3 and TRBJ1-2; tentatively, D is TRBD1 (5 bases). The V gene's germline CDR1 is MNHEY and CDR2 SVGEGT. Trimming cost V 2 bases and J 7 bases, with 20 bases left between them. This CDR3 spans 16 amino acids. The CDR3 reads CASSYRTGQDFRGYTF. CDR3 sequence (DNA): TGTGCCAGCAGTTACCGAACCGGACAAGACTTTCGTGGCTACACCTTC.

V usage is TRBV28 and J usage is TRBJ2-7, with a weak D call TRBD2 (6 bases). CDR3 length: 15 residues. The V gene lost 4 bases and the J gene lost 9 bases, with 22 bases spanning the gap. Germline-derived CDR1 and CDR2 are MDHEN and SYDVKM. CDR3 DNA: TGTGCCAGCAGTTCCCGGAGGACGGGAGACCCACGGCAGTACTTC. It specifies CASSSRRTGDPRQYF.

The CDR3: CASKRLAGRNEQYF. In DNA form, the CDR3 reads TGTGCCAGCAAGAGACTAGCGGGAAGAAACGAGCAGTACTTC. This chain uses TRBV4-2 with TRBJ2-7, with 11 bases fitting TRBD2. Trimming took 7 bases from V and 5 from J; bases not matched to a gene: 7. This CDR3 region has 14 residues. Germline V CDR1 and CDR2: LGHNA, YNFKEQ.